This T cell receptor (beta chain) is drawn from a study of Graves' ophthalmopathy and Graves' hyperthyroidism. Study summary: Ophthalmopathy not arising within 18 months of follow-up defined hyperthyroidism as stable. General observations from the study: Ophthalmopathy was separated from stable hyperthyroidism by a 13-signature model with over 85% sensitivity and 65% to 82% specificity. Blood also contained most of the expanded thyroid clonotypes above 0.001 frequency.

RNA transcripts were the template, and TCR beta CDR3 regions were amplified from them. Second-round multiplex PCR came after first-round RT-PCR with HTBI primers. TCRdb processed the multiplex PCR reads anew with MiXCR; each CDR3 protein has one entry. The sample shows roughly 1.1 million distinct CDR3 sequences, around a third of them seen only once. The diagnosis was founded upon clinical symptoms, serum thyroxine, TRAb, thyroid ultrasound and orbital computed tomography. This CDR3 has 16 amino acids. V was pared by 2 bases and J by 2 bases, with 9 bases of the junction left unmatched. The table lists this clonotype with a few counts. Its antigen is unidentified.

Sequencing was carried out using peripheral blood or thyroid tissue (not recorded which). The chain couples TRBV12-3 or TRBV12-4 to TRBJ2-7, with 7 bases matching TRBD2. This receptor was taken from an adult man with Graves' hyperthyroidism. CDR3 amino acids: CASSLFVGGTTYEQYF. CDR3 DNA sequence: TGTGCCAGCAGTTTATTTGTGGGGGGGACCACCTACGAGCAGTACTTC.